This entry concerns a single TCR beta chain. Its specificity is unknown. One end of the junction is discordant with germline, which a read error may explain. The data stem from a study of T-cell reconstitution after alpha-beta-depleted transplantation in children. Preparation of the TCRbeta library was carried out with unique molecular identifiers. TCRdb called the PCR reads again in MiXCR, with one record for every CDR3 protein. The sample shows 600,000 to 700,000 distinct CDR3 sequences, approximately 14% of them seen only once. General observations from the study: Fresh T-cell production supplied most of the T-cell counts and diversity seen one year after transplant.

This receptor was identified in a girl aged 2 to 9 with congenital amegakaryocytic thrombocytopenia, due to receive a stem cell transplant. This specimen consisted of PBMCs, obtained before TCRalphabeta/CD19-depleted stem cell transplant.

The CDR3 region is CCARDRTSGSSYNEQFF. The CDR3 nucleotides read TGCTGTGCTAGAGATCGAACTAGCGGGAGCTCCTACAATGAGCAGTTCTTC. The rearrangement uses TRBV20-1 and TRBJ2-1; 11 bases agree with TRBD2. The germline V gene has CDR1 DFQATT and CDR2 SNEGSKA (reference sequence). CDR3 length equals 17 residues.